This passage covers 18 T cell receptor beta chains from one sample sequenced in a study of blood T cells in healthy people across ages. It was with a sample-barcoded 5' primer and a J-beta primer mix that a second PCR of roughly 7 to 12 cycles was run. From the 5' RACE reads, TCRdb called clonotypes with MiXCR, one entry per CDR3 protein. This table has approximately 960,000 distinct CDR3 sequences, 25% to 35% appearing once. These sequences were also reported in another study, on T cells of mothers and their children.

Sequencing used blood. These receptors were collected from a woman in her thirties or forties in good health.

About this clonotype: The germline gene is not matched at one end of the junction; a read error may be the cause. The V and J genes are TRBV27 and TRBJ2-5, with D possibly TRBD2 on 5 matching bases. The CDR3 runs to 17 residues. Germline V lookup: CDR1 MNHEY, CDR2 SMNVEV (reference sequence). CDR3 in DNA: TGTGCCAGCAGTTTAGGGGTGACGAGCGGATTTCAAGGGACCCAGTACTTC. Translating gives CASSLGVTSGFQGTQYF.

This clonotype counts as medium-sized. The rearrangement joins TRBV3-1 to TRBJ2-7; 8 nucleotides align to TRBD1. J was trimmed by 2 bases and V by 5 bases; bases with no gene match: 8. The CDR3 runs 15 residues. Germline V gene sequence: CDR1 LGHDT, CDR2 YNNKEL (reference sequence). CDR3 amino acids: CASSDRGQGTYEQYF. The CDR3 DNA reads TGTGCCAGCAGCGACCGTGGACAGGGAACCTACGAGCAGTACTTC.

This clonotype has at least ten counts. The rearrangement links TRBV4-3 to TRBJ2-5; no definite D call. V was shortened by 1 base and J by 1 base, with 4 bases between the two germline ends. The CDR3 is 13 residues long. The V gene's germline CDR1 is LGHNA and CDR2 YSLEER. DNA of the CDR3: TGCGCCAGCAGCCAAGCCCTCCAAGAGACCCAGTACTTC. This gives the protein CASSQALQETQYF.

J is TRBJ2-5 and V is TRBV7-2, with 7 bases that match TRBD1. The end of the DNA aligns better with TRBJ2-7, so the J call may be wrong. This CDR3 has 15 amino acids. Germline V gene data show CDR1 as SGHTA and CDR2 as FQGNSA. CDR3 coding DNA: TGTGCCAGCAGCGTCTACAGGGGAGAGGGATACGAGCAGTACTTC. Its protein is CASSVYRGEGYEQYF.

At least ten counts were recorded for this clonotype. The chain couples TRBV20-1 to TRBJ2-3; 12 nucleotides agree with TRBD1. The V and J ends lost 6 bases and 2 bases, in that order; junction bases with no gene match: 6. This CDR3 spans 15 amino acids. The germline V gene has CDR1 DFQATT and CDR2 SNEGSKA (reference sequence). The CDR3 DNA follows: TGCAGTGCAGACCCGGGACAGGGGGCCACAGATACGCAGTATTTT. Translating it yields CSADPGQGATDTQYF.

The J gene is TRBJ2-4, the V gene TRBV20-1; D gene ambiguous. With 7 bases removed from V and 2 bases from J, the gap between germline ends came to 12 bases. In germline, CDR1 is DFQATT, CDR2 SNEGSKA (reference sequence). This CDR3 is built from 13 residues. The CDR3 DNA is TGCAGTGGGCTAGGGCAGCCCAAAAACATTCAGTACTTC. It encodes CSGLGQPKNIQYF.

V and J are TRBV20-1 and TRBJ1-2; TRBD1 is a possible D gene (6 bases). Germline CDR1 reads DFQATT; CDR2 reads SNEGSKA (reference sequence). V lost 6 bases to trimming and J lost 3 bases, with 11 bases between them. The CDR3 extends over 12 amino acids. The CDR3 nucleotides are TGCAGTGCCCCTGCAGGGGACTATGGCTACACCTTC. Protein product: CSAPAGDYGYTF.

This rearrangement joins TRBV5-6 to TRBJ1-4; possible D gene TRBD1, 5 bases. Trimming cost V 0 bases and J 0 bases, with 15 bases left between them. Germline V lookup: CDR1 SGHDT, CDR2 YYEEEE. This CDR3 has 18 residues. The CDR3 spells CASSLDLGQGTTNEKLFF. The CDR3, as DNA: TGTGCCAGCAGCTTGGATTTAGGACAAGGGACAACTAATGAAAAACTGTTTTTT.

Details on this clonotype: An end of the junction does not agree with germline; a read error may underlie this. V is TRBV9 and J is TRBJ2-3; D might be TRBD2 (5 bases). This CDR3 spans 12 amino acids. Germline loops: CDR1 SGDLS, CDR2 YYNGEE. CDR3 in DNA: TGTGCCCGCAGCGTGACCGGGAATACGCAGTATTTT. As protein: CARSVTGNTQYF.

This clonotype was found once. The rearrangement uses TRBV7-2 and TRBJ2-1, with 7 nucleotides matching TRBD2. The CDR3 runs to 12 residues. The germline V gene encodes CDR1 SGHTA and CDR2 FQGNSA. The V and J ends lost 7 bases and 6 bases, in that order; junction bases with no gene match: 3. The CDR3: CASTGGCNEQFF. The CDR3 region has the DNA TGTGCCAGCACCGGGGGGTGCAATGAGCAGTTCTTC. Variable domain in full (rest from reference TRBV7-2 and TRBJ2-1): GAGVSQSPSNKVTEKGKDVELRCDPISGHTALYWYRQSLGQGLEFLIYFQGNSAPDKSGLPSDRFSAERTGGSVSTLTIQRTQQEDSAVYLCASTGGCNEQFFGPGTRLTVL.

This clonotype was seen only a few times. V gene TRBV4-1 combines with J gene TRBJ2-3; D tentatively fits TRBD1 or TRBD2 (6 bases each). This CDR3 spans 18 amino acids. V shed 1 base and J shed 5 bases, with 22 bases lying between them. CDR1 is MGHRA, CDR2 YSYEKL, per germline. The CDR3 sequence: CASSQGQARGVLRDTQYF. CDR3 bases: TGCGCCAGCAGCCAAGGGCAAGCGAGGGGGGTACTTAGAGATACGCAGTATTTT.

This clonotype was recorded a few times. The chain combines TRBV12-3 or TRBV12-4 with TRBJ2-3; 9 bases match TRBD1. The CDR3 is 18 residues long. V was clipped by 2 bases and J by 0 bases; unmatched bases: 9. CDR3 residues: CASSLRQGVDPSTDTQYF. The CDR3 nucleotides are TGTGCCAGCAGTTTAAGACAGGGGGTAGACCCTAGCACAGATACGCAGTATTTT.

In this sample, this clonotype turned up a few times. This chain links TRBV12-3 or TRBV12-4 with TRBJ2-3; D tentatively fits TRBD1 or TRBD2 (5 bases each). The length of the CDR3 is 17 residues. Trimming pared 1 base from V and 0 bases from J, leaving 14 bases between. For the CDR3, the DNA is TGTGCCAGCAGTTTAGAATCCGGGACGGGTAGCACAGATACGCAGTATTTT. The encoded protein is CASSLESGTGSTDTQYF.

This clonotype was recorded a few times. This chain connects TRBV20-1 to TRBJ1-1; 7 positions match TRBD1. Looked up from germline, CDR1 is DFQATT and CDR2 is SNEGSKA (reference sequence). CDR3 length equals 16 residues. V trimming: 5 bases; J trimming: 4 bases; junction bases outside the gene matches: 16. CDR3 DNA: TGCAGTGCTGGGCCGGGACAGAAGAGATTAGGCACTGAAGCTTTCTTT. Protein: CSAGPGQKRLGTEAFF.

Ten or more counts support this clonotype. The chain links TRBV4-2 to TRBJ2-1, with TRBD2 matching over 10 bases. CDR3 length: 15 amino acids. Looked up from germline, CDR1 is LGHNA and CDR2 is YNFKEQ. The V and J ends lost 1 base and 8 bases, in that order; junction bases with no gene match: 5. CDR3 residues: CASSQGETSGHEQFF. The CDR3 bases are TGTGCCAGCAGCCAAGGTGAGACTAGCGGGCATGAGCAGTTCTTC.

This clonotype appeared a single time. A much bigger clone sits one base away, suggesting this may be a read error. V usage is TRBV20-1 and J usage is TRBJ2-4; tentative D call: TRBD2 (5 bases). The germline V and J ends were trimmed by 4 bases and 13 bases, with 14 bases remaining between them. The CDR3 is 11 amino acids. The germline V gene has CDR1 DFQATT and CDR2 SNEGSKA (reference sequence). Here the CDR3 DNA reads TGCAGTGCTACCCCGGGGTACAAGCAGTACTTC. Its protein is CSATPGYKQYF.

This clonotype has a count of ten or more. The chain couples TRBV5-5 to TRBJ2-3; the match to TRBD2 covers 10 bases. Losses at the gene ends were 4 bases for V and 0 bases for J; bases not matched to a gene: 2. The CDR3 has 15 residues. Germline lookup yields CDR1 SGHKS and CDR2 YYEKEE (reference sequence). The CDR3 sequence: CASSMTSGSTDTQYF. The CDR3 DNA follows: TGTGCCAGCAGCATGACTAGCGGGAGCACAGATACGCAGTATTTT.

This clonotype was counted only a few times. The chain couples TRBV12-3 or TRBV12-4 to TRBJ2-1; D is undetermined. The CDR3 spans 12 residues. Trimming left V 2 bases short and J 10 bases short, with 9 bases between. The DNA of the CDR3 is TGTGCCAGCAGTTTAATCTCCTACGAGCAGTTCTTC. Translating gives CASSLISYEQFF.